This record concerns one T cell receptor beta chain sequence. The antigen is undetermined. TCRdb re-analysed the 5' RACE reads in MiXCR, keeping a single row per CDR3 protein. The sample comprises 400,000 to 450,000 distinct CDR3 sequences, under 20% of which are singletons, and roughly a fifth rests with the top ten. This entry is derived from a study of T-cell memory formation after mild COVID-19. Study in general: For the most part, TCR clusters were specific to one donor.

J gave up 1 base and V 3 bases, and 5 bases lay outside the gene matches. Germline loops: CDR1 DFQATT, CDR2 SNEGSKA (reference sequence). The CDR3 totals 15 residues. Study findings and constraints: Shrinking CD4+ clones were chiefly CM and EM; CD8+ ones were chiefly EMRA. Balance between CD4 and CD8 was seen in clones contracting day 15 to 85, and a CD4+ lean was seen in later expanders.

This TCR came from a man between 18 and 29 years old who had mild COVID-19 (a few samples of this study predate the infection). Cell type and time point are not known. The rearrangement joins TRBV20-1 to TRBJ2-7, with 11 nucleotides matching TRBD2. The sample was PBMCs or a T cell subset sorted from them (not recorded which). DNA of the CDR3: TGCAGTGCTAGCGGAGCTAGCGGGGGGTCCTACGAGCAGTACTTC. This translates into CSASGASGGSYEQYF.